One and the same sample provided the 28 T cell receptor beta chains below, sequenced in a study of response to subunit inactivated influenza vaccine. From the RT-PCR reads, TCRdb called clonotypes with MiXCR, one entry per CDR3 protein. The table lists 750,000 to 850,000 distinct CDR3 sequences, roughly 18% of them singletons. Here the sequenced sample was PBMCs from blood, taken more than 4 days after vaccination. The receptors originated from a man aged 50-59 years who received an inactivated influenza vaccine.

This clonotype was seen a handful of times. This chain uses TRBV4-2 with TRBJ2-7; no clear D. V shed 0 bases and J shed 0 bases, with 15 bases lying between them. This CDR3 is 17 amino acids long. The germline V gene encodes CDR1 LGHNA and CDR2 YNFKEQ. CDR3 residues: CASSQDAGAHHSYEQYF. The CDR3 region has the DNA TGTGCCAGCAGCCAAGATGCAGGAGCGCATCACTCCTACGAGCAGTACTTC.

The V call is TRBV7-2, the J call TRBJ2-7; D unresolved. The CDR3 is 15 amino acids. Trimming shortened V by 1 base and J by 1 base, and 11 bases separated the two germline ends. In germline, CDR1 is SGHTA, CDR2 FQGNSA. CDR3 protein: CASSLGLKRSYEQYF. DNA for the CDR3: TGTGCCAGCAGCTTAGGGCTAAAACGGTCCTACGAGCAGTACTTC.

The gene calls are TRBV20-1 and TRBJ2-1, with TRBD2 matching over 12 bases. The CDR3 runs to 17 residues. Germline loops: CDR1 DFQATT, CDR2 SNEGSKA (reference sequence). V lost 4 bases, J lost 1 base, and 8 bases stayed unmatched. Here the CDR3 reads CSATPGLAGWSYNEQFF. The CDR3 region has the DNA TGCAGTGCTACCCCCGGACTAGCGGGGTGGTCCTACAATGAGCAGTTCTTC.

This clonotype was seen more than once but under ten times. The rearrangement links TRBV20-1 to TRBJ2-3; TRBD1 or TRBD2 may be the D gene (5 bases each). Germline V CDR1 and CDR2: DFQATT, SNEGSKA (reference sequence). V was cut by 0 bases and J by 2 bases, with 15 bases left in between. CDR3 size: 16 residues. CDR3 in amino acids: CSARDPSGRPTDTQYF. The CDR3 DNA sequence: TGCAGTGCTAGAGATCCGTCGGGACGGCCCACAGATACGCAGTATTTT.

CDR3 nucleotides: TGTGCCAGCAGCTCACCGGGGCGGGGGGGGACTAGCACAGATACGCAGTATTTT. This encodes CASSSPGRGGTSTDTQYF. The gene calls are TRBV11-2 and TRBJ2-3; 9 nucleotides match TRBD2. CDR1 and CDR2 from the germline V gene are SGHAT and FQNNGV. Germline trimming cut 4 bases from V and 0 bases from J; bases unmatched to any gene: 11. The CDR3 spans 18 residues.

This clonotype was detected only a few times. The genes are TRBV27 and TRBJ2-3; D unresolved. This CDR3 contains 14 residues. Germline CDR1 MNHEY, CDR2 SMNVEV (reference sequence). V was shortened by 6 bases and J by 2 bases, with 12 bases between the two germline ends. CDR3 sequence reads: CASRSSVNTDTQYF. For the CDR3, the DNA is TGTGCCAGCAGGTCCTCGGTCAACACAGATACGCAGTATTTT.

The CDR3 here is CASRRRDSTDTQYF. In DNA form, the CDR3 reads TGTGCCAGCAGGAGACGGGACAGCACAGATACGCAGTATTTT. The rearrangement links TRBV2 to TRBJ2-3; D is possibly TRBD1 or TRBD2 (5 bases each). With 6 bases removed from V and 0 bases from J, the gap between germline ends came to 10 bases. CDR3 length: 14 amino acids. Germline V gene data show CDR1 as SNHLY and CDR2 as FYNNEI.

The CDR3 sequence is CASSFGYTGSGETQYF. CDR3 coding DNA: TGTGCCAGCAGTTTCGGGTATACAGGGTCGGGGGAGACCCAGTACTTC. V and J are TRBV12-3 or TRBV12-4 and TRBJ2-5; D is possibly TRBD1 (6 bases). CDR3 length equals 16 residues. Trimming took off 3 bases at V and 5 bases at J, with 19 bases between the two ends.

This clonotype was seen many times. The genes are TRBV12-3 or TRBV12-4 and TRBJ1-4; perhaps TRBD1 as D (5 bases). V was pared by 2 bases and J by 5 bases, with 15 bases between. The CDR3 is made up of 16 amino acids. CDR3 loop: CASSLSGARGNEKLFF. The CDR3 nucleotides read TGTGCCAGCAGTTTATCCGGGGCCCGGGGGAATGAAAAACTGTTTTTT.

The chain is built from TRBV4-3 and TRBJ2-3; D gene uncertain. With 1 base removed from V and 2 bases from J, the gap between germline ends came to 10 bases. The CDR3 covers 15 residues. Germline CDR1 LGHNA, CDR2 YSLEER. This CDR3 is CASSQGAGPTDTQYF. CDR3 DNA: TGCGCCAGCAGCCAAGGGGCTGGTCCCACAGATACGCAGTATTTT.

The chain couples TRBV20-1 to TRBJ2-7; D is undetermined. The germline gives CDR1 DFQATT, CDR2 SNEGSKA (reference sequence). V lost 0 bases and J lost 6, with 9 bases in between. The CDR3 is 12 residues long. CDR3 bases: TGCAGTGCTAGAGATATCCGGATCGAGCAGTACTTC. It yields the protein CSARDIRIEQYF.

The rearrangement joins TRBV6-2 or TRBV6-3 to TRBJ2-1; D is perhaps TRBD2 (5 bases). Trimming stripped 6 bases from V and 0 bases from J, with 12 bases between. The germline gives CDR1 MNHEY, CDR2 SVGEGT. CDR3 length: 15 residues. CDR3 DNA sequence: TGTGCCAGCAGCGGAGGACCCCGCTCCTACAATGAGCAGTTCTTC. Its translation: CASSGGPRSYNEQFF.

This clonotype turned up a few times. The chain is built from TRBV11-1 and TRBJ2-7; maybe TRBD1 (6 bases). The CDR3 runs to 19 residues. The V and J ends lost 5 bases and 2 bases respectively, with 28 bases between them. Germline values: CDR1 SGHAT, CDR2 FQDESV (reference sequence). CDR3 nucleotides: TGTGCCAGCAGCCTAGGCCCCACCCGGACGAGACAGGCCCCCTACGAGCAGTACTTC. This gives the protein CASSLGPTRTRQAPYEQYF. Combining the CDR3 with reference TRBV11-1 and TRBJ2-7 gives the whole variable domain EAEVAQSPRYKITEKSQAVAFWCDPISGHATLYWYRQILGQGPELLVQFQDESVVDDSQLPKDRFSAERLKGVDSTLKIQPAELGDSAMYLCASSLGPTRTRQAPYEQYFGPGTRLTVT.

Only a few counts were recorded for this clonotype. The chain links TRBV7-9 to TRBJ2-7, with TRBD2 as a possible D gene (6 bases). The germline gives CDR1 SEHNR, CDR2 FQNEAQ (reference sequence). The CDR3 sequence is 16 residues long. V shed 4 bases and J shed 2 bases, with 18 bases lying between them. CDR3 sequence (DNA): TGTGCCAGCAGCTACCCGGGGACTCGCGGGGCCTACGAGCAGTACTTC. Its translation: CASSYPGTRGAYEQYF. The full variable domain, in which reference TRBV7-9 and TRBJ2-7 provide the parts outside the CDR3, is DTGVSQNPRHKITKRGQNVTFRCDPISEHNRLYWYRQTLGQGPEFLTYFQNEAQLEKSRLLSDRFSAERPKGSFSTLEIQRTEQGDSAMYLCASSYPGTRGAYEQYFGPGTRLTVT.

This chain connects TRBV5-8 to TRBJ2-3, with 7 bases aligning to TRBD1. CDR3 length: 15 residues. Trimming removed 4 bases from V and 0 bases from J; junction bases left unmatched: 5. CDR1 SGHTS and CDR2 YDEGEE come from the germline V gene. The CDR3 sequence is CASSTDRASTDTQYF. DNA of the CDR3: TGTGCCAGCAGCACCGACAGGGCTAGCACAGATACGCAGTATTTT.

The chain is built from TRBV30 and TRBJ1-3; D ambiguous. This CDR3 region has 16 residues. Trimming shortened V by 1 base and J by 0 bases, and 13 bases separated the two germline ends. Germline assignment: CDR1 GTSNPN and CDR2 SVGIG (reference sequence). CDR3 region: CAWSGPNVYSGNTIYF. The DNA for the CDR3 is TGTGCCTGGAGTGGCCCCAACGTATACTCTGGAAACACCATATATTTT.

This chain joins TRBV11-1 and TRBJ2-6; D is unclear. The V and J ends lost 2 bases and 0 bases respectively, with 23 bases between them. Germline assignment: CDR1 SGHAT and CDR2 FQDESV (reference sequence). There are 21 residues in the CDR3. CDR3 sequence: CASSLFAGGQSRPSGANVLTF. CDR3 bases: TGTGCCAGCAGCTTATTTGCAGGTGGGCAGTCCAGGCCCTCTGGGGCCAACGTCCTGACTTTC.

The chain links TRBV7-8 to TRBJ2-1, with TRBD2 matching 9 bases. Germline CDR1 SGHVS, CDR2 FQNEAQ. The CDR3 spans 16 residues. V shed 3 bases, J shed 3 bases, and the junction held 6 bases outside the gene matches. The CDR3 reads CASSLRLREGYNEQFF. CDR3 DNA: TGTGCCAGCAGCTTGCGCTTGCGGGAGGGCTACAATGAGCAGTTCTTC.

This chain connects TRBV5-1 to TRBJ2-2, with TRBD1 matching over 8 bases. V shed 0 bases and J 3 bases; nucleotides not matched to a gene: 4. CDR1 is SGHRS, CDR2 YFSETQ, per germline. The CDR3 spans 16 residues. CDR3 DNA sequence: TGCGCCAGCAGCTTGGAGGGGACAGGCTACACCGGGGAGCTGTTTTTT. As protein: CASSLEGTGYTGELFF.

This clonotype was counted many times. The chain carries TRBV5-1 and TRBJ1-1; TRBD1 might be the D (6 bases). The CDR3 has 13 residues. Germline V gene lookup returns CDR1 SGHRS and CDR2 YFSETQ. The germline V and J ends were trimmed by 8 bases and 1 base, with 12 bases remaining between them. The CDR3 sequence: CASTQGRNTEAFF. CDR3 sequence (DNA): TGCGCCAGTACCCAGGGGCGGAACACTGAAGCTTTCTTT.

This rearrangement joins TRBV20-1 to TRBJ2-1; 8 bases are a match to TRBD1. Germline trimming cut 1 base from V and 5 bases from J; bases unmatched to any gene: 7. Germline V gives CDR1 DFQATT, CDR2 SNEGSKA (reference sequence). The CDR3 runs to 15 residues. CDR3 loop: CSARAQGAENNEQFF. In DNA form, the CDR3 reads TGCAGTGCTAGAGCTCAGGGGGCTGAAAACAATGAGCAGTTCTTC.

The CDR3 coding sequence is TGCAGCGCGATCGGCCCAATTGATCAGCCCCAGCATTTT. Translation: CSAIGPIDQPQHF. The chain carries TRBV20-1 and TRBJ1-5; D ambiguous. The CDR3 runs 13 residues. Germline V gives CDR1 DFQATT, CDR2 SNEGSKA (reference sequence).

This clonotype was recorded a few times. CDR3 region: CASSLTTGLGNEQFF. The CDR3, as DNA: TGTGCCAGCAGCTTAACAACAGGGTTAGGCAATGAGCAGTTCTTC. The chain uses TRBV7-6 and TRBJ2-1, with D possibly being TRBD1 (6 bases). The length of the CDR3 is 15 residues. The ends were cut back, 2 bases at V and 6 bases at J, with 14 bases in the middle. Germline CDR1 reads SGHVS; CDR2 reads FNYEAQ.

This clonotype has a single count. A clone one base away is much larger, so this may be a read error. The chain links TRBV6-2 or TRBV6-3 to TRBJ2-3; no clear D gene. The germline V and J ends were trimmed by 7 bases and 4 bases, with 9 bases remaining between them. CDR1 is MNHEY, CDR2 SVGEGT, per germline. CDR3 length: 12 amino acids. CDR3 loop: CASIGPPDTQYF. The CDR3 bases are TGTGCCAGCATCGGGCCCCCAGATACGCAGTATTTT.

The gene calls are TRBV4-3 and TRBJ2-3; D gene uncertain. CDR1 is LGHNA and CDR2 is YSLEER in the germline V gene. This CDR3 is 15 amino acids long. V shed 0 bases and J shed 0 bases, with 7 bases lying between them. CDR3 in DNA: TGCGCCAGCAGCCAAGATACCGTAAGCACAGATACGCAGTATTTT. It encodes CASSQDTVSTDTQYF.

This clonotype was observed a few times. The chain employs TRBV5-1 and TRBJ2-1, with 12 bases lining up with TRBD1. The CDR3 contains 16 residues. The junction had 6 bases not matched to a gene; V was cut back by 2 bases and J by 6 bases. Germline-derived CDR1 and CDR2 are SGHRS and YFSETQ. For the CDR3, the DNA is TGCGCCAGCAGCTTATACCGGGACAGGGGGCCCAATGAGCAGTTCTTC. Protein sequence: CASSLYRDRGPNEQFF.

The CDR3 DNA is TGTGCCAGCAGTTACATTTCAGGACTAGCGGGAGGGCGACAAGAGACCCAGTACTTC. Translation: CASSYISGLAGGRQETQYF. This chain uses TRBV6-2 or TRBV6-3 with TRBJ2-5; TRBD2 aligns across 15 bases. In germline, CDR1 is MNHEY, CDR2 SVGEGT. CDR3 length: 19 residues. Unmatched junction bases numbered 9, after V lost 2 bases and J lost 2 bases.

The rearrangement joins TRBV11-2 to TRBJ2-2; 14 bases line up with TRBD2. J gave up 0 bases and V 5 bases, and 11 bases lay outside the gene matches. The germline CDR1 and CDR2 sequences are SGHAT and FQNNGV. The CDR3 length is 20 residues. This chain's CDR3 is CASSLRLAGGPLTNTGELFF. The CDR3, as DNA: TGTGCCAGCAGCCTACGACTAGCGGGGGGGCCGCTCACGAACACCGGGGAGCTGTTTTTT.